These 8 T cell receptor beta chains share one sample of origin, sequenced in a study of cytomegalovirus exposure and HLA in healthy donors. PCR primers comprised 60 Vbeta and 13 Jbeta primers. This table comes from immunoSEQ multiplex PCR, and its TCRdb copy is limited to in-frame clones, with some not included. The profile covers about 160,000 clones, with 70% to 90% appearing a single time and nearly 2% taken by the ten largest. Sequenced sample: PBMCs. Every receptor here comes from a woman aged 18-30 years in good health and CMV-seronegative.

The DNA of the CDR3 is TGTGCCATGTCCTTCTCGGAGGGTGCCGGGGAGCTGTTTTTT. Translation gives CAMSFSEGAGELFF. The V call is TRBV10-3, the J call TRBJ2-2; D is possibly TRBD2 (6 bases). From germline, CDR1 is ENHRY and CDR2 SYGVKD. V was trimmed by 9 bases and J by 6 bases, leaving 17 bases between them. This CDR3 has 14 amino acids.

This sequence joins TRBV6-5 and TRBJ1-2; D not resolved. Trimming removed 5 bases from V and 0 bases from J, with 10 bases in between. CDR1 and CDR2 (germline): MNHEY, SVGAGI. The CDR3 is 14 amino acids. The CDR3 coding sequence is TGTGCCAGCAGTAGATCTCGAGCTAACTATGGCTACACCTTC. This codes for CASSRSRANYGYTF.

The V gene is TRBV19, the J gene TRBJ1-1; weak D call: TRBD1 (5 bases). Trimming took 8 bases from V and 7 from J, leaving 20 bases between them. CDR1 is LNHDA and CDR2 is SQIVND in the germline V gene (reference sequence). This CDR3 is built from 14 residues. CDR3 protein: CASCDRGLSFEAFF. The DNA of the CDR3 is TGTGCCAGTTGCGATCGGGGACTGAGTTTTGAAGCTTTCTTT.

The rearrangement joins TRBV30 to TRBJ2-7; D not certain. CDR1 is GTSNPN, CDR2 SVGIG, per germline (reference sequence). V shed 2 bases and J shed 9 bases, with 11 bases lying between them. The CDR3 has 11 amino acids. CDR3 sequence (DNA): TGTGCCTGGAGTACCCCTCCAGGGCAGTACTTC. The encoded protein is CAWSTPPGQYF.

The chain combines TRBV27 with TRBJ1-1, with D tentatively TRBD1 (6 bases). The germline V and J ends were trimmed by 5 bases and 6 bases, with 13 bases remaining between them. CDR3 length equals 13 residues. From germline, CDR1 is MNHEY and CDR2 SMNVEV (reference sequence). This chain's CDR3 is CASSPQGSPEAFF. The CDR3 coding sequence is TGTGCCAGCAGTCCCCAGGGGAGCCCTGAAGCTTTCTTT.

The J gene is TRBJ2-2, the V gene TRBV27, with D perhaps matching TRBD1 (6 bases). V lost 2 bases to trimming and J lost 6 bases, with 16 bases between them. Germline lookup yields CDR1 MNHEY and CDR2 SMNVEV (reference sequence). CDR3 size: 16 residues. The CDR3 sequence is CASSLSGAGVSGELFF. Written as DNA, the CDR3 is TGTGCCAGCAGTTTAAGCGGCGCAGGGGTGTCCGGGGAGCTGTTTTTT.

V gene TRBV5-1 combines with J gene TRBJ2-1, with 11 positions matching TRBD2. The ends lost 4 bases at V and 7 bases at J; junction bases unmatched: 7. The V gene's germline CDR1 is SGHRS and CDR2 YFSETQ. There are 15 residues in the CDR3. As DNA, the CDR3 is TGCGCCAGCAGCATAGCGGGAGGGCCGGGGAATGAGCAGTTCTTC. Protein sequence: CASSIAGGPGNEQFF.

This sequence joins TRBV10-3 and TRBJ2-3; the D gene is possibly TRBD2 (6 bases). Trimming cost V 6 bases and J 3 bases, with 13 bases left between them. Looked up from germline, CDR1 is ENHRY and CDR2 is SYGVKD. The CDR3 sequence is 14 residues long. In DNA, the CDR3 is TGTGCCATCAGGTGGGGCGGGGAGACAGATACGCAGTATTTT. Translation gives CAIRWGGETDTQYF.